A selection of T cell receptor beta chains follows, all from one sample in a study of shared clonotypes between healthy human individuals. The data were produced by immunoSEQ multiplex PCR, yet TCRdb's version contains in-frame clones alone and is incomplete. The top ten hold under 0.65% of the sample, which has some 1,100,000 clones, 70% to 80% seen once. Specimen: memory CD4+ T cells from PBMCs. The receptor source for this set is a man younger than 30 in good health. Some clones in this sample may be carry-over from other donors' samples. Both conserved end residues are part of each CDR3. D genes are given only for firm matches. Size tells how often a clone was seen (once, few, many) or the class of an expanded clone, and some rows leave it out.

TRBV19	.	TRBJ1-5	.	TGTGCCAGTAGCGGGCGGGGGGGCGGTCAGCCCCAGCATTTT	CASSGRGGGQPQHF
TRBV20-1	few	TRBJ2-4	.	TGCAGTGCCCCAATGGACATTCAGTACTTC	CSAPMDIQYF
TRBV4-3	.	TRBJ1-2	.	TGCGCCAGCAGCCACATCCCGACGGGGGTCATGGGGTATGGCTACACCTTC	CASSHIPTGVMGYGYTF
TRBV27	.	TRBJ2-7	TRBD2	TGTGCCAGCAGTTTCGGTCTAGCGGACTCCTACGAGCAGTACTTC	CASSFGLADSYEQYF
TRBV7-8	once	TRBJ1-2	TRBD1	TGTGCCAGCAGCTTTGACAGGGGGCGAGGCTACACCTTC	CASSFDRGRGYTF
TRBV6-1	.	TRBJ1-5	.	TGTGCCAGCACTGAGGGACTAAGGCAGCCCCAGCATTTT	CASTEGLRQPQHF
TRBV11-2	.	TRBJ2-2	.	TGTGCCAGCAGCTTAGTGCCATCCGGGGAGCTGTTTTTT	CASSLVPSGELFF
TRBV28	.	TRBJ1-2	.	TGTGCCAGCAGCCCCCGATGGACAGCGTCGGTCTATGGCTACACCTTC	CASSPRWTASVYGYTF
TRBV19	.	TRBJ2-1	.	TGTGCCAGTAAGAGGGAGCCCAACGGCCCTACCTACAATGAGCAGTTCTTC	CASKREPNGPTYNEQFF
TRBV11-2	once	TRBJ2-1	TRBD2	TGTGCCAGCAGCCCTCGGGAACTAGCGGATGAGCAGTTCTTC	CASSPRELADEQFF
TRBV18	.	TRBJ2-3	TRBD1	TGTGCCAGCTCACCGGGACAGGGTAGCACAGATACGCAGTATTTT	CASSPGQGSTDTQYF
TRBV6-4	.	TRBJ1-1	.	TGTGCCAGCAGCTTCAAGGTGAACACTGAAGCTTTCTTT	CASSFKVNTEAFF
TRBV4-1	few	TRBJ1-1	.	TGCGCCAGCAGCCAAGATCCGGCAGGGCGAGCTTTCTTT	CASSQDPAGRAFF
TRBV20-1	.	TRBJ2-3	.	TGCAGTGGAGGGAGGACAGATACGCAGTATTTT	CSGGRTDTQYF
TRBV27	.	TRBJ2-7	TRBD2	TGTGCCAGCAGTTTAGGGTTCCCAGCGGGAGGGCATCTCTACGAGCAGTACTTC	CASSLGFPAGGHLYEQYF
TRBV10-3	.	TRBJ2-2	TRBD1	TGTGCCATCAGTGAAGGTCAGGGGGCCACCGGGGAGCTGTTTTTT	CAISEGQGATGELFF
TRBV5-6	once	TRBJ2-1	.	TGTGCCAGCAGCTTGGGGAGCCCCCATGAGCAGTTCTTC	CASSLGSPHEQFF
TRBV11-2	once	TRBJ2-7	.	TGTGCCAGCAGCTTAGAAGGGGCTAACCCCTACGAGCAGTACTTC	CASSLEGANPYEQYF
TRBV5-1	.	TRBJ2-7	.	TGCGCCAGCAGCTTGGCCGTTCGAGGATCCTCCTCCTACGAGCAGTACTTC	CASSLAVRGSSSYEQYF
TRBV7-2	.	TRBJ1-2	.	TGTGCCAGCAGCTTAGCGGTGCGGAACTATGGCTACACCTTC	CASSLAVRNYGYTF
TRBV7-3	.	TRBJ1-1	.	TGTGCCAGCAGCTTAGTGGCAAACACTGAAGCTTTCTTT	CASSLVANTEAFF
TRBV27	.	TRBJ1-2	.	TGTGCCAGCAGTTTGGACAGCGTTAGCTATGGCTACACCTTC	CASSLDSVSYGYTF
TRBV5-4	once	TRBJ2-3	.	TGTGCCAGCAGCTTGGAACCCACAGATACGCAGTATTTT	CASSLEPTDTQYF
TRBV7-8	.	TRBJ1-1	.	TGTGCCAGCAGCTTTGACAGGACCTACACTGAAGCTTTCTTT	CASSFDRTYTEAFF
TRBV2	once	TRBJ2-7	TRBD2	TGTGCCAGCAGTGTTTCTAGCGGGAGGACCTACGAGCAGTACTTC	CASSVSSGRTYEQYF
TRBV12-5	.	TRBJ1-1	TRBD1	TGTGCTAGTGGGTGGGGGGACAGGAACACTGAAGCTTTCTTT	CASGWGDRNTEAFF
TRBV7-3	few	TRBJ2-2	.	TGTGCCAGCAGCCGCCTCACCGGGGAGCTGTTTTTT	CASSRLTGELFF
TRBV28	.	TRBJ2-3	.	TGTGCCAGCATGGACTCCTCCACAGATACGCAGTATTTT	CASMDSSTDTQYF
TRBV11-2	once	TRBJ2-6	.	TGTGCCAGCAGCTTAGGGCTCAACACAGGGGCCAACGTCCTGACTTTC	CASSLGLNTGANVLTF
TRBV28	.	TRBJ2-5	.	TGTGCCAGCAGTTCCGCCGCAGAGACCCAGTACTTC	CASSSAAETQYF
TRBV5-4	.	TRBJ1-3	.	TGTGCCAGCAGCTTGGATGGGGCAGCTATCTCTGGAAACACCATATATTTT	CASSLDGAAISGNTIYF
TRBV9	.	TRBJ2-7	TRBD2	TGTGCCAGCAGCTTCTCAGCGGGGGGGTACGAGCAGTACTTC	CASSFSAGGYEQYF
TRBV28	once	TRBJ2-7	.	TGTGCCAGCAGTTTCGTAACAGGGCCCCACTACGAGCAGTACTTC	CASSFVTGPHYEQYF
TRBV30	.	TRBJ2-1	.	TGTGCCTGGGGGAACCGGGAGCAGTTCTTC	CAWGNREQFF
TRBV7-2	.	TRBJ2-3	.	TGTGCCAGCAGCACTAGACTAGGATCGACAGATACGCAGTATTTT	CASSTRLGSTDTQYF
TRBV25-1	.	TRBJ1-3	.	TGTGCCAGCAGTGATAGGGGGGTATCTGGAAACACCATATATTTT	CASSDRGVSGNTIYF
TRBV5-1	once	TRBJ1-4	.	TGCGCCAGCAGGACCGAGGTAGGAGCAACTAATGAAAAACTGTTTTTT	CASRTEVGATNEKLFF
TRBV5-5	once	TRBJ2-5	.	TGTGCCAGCAGCTCCCTGGACCCCGGGACCCAGTACTTC	CASSSLDPGTQYF
TRBV19	few	TRBJ2-3	TRBD2	TGTGCCAGTAGTTCCCCCCGGCGGGAGGGTAGCACAGATACGCAGTATTTT	CASSSPRREGSTDTQYF
TRBV9	.	TRBJ2-1	TRBD2	TGTGCCAGCAGCGTAGTCGGGGGGAACTACAATGAGCAGTTCTTC	CASSVVGGNYNEQFF
TRBV11-2	.	TRBJ2-2	.	TGTGCCAGCAGCTCCTTGGGGGAGAACACCGGGGAGCTGTTTTTT	CASSSLGENTGELFF
TRBV5-1	.	TRBJ1-4	.	TGCGCCAGCAGCTTGGGTGCAACTAATGAAAAACTGTTTTTT	CASSLGATNEKLFF
TRBV19	few	TRBJ1-5	TRBD1	TGTGCCAGTAGTTACACAGGGGCGTGGCAGCCCCAGCATTTT	CASSYTGAWQPQHF
TRBV7-2	.	TRBJ2-1	TRBD2	TGTGCCAGCAGCTCGGGACTAGTTTTCAATGAGCAGTTCTTC	CASSSGLVFNEQFF